The 2 T cell receptor beta chains presented below share a single source sample, sequenced in a study of cytomegalovirus exposure and HLA in healthy donors. Primers for the PCR totalled 60 Vbeta and 13 Jbeta. Sequenced by immunoSEQ multiplex PCR; TCRdb stores in-frame clones only, minus some. The sample records 120,000 or so clones, approximately 82% being singletons. Sequencing used PBMCs. Receptors were obtained from a man aged 18 to 30 in good health and CMV-seropositive.

V usage is TRBV13 and J usage is TRBJ2-3; D possibly corresponds to TRBD2 (7 bases). In germline, CDR1 is PRHDT, CDR2 FYEKMQ (reference sequence). Trimming left V 1 base short and J 3 bases short, with 11 bases between. This CDR3 contains 15 residues. The CDR3 sequence is CASSLAGGLTDTQYF. The DNA for the CDR3 is TGTGCCAGCAGCTTAGCGGGGGGCTTGACAGATACGCAGTATTTT.

The genes are TRBV9 and TRBJ1-2; D unclear. The V and J ends lost 3 bases and 0 bases respectively, with 15 bases between them. Germline V gives CDR1 SGDLS, CDR2 YYNGEE. The CDR3 is made up of 16 amino acids. The DNA for the CDR3 is TGTGCCAGCAGCGGCCTAAATTGTAGCCCTAACTATGGCTACACCTTC. Translated, it gives CASSGLNCSPNYGYTF.